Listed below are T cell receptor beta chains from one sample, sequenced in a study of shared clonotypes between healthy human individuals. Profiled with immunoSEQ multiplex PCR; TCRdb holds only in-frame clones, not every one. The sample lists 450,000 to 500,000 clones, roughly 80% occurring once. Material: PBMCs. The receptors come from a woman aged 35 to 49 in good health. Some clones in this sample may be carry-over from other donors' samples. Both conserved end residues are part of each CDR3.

CDR3aa: CASSPARTYEKLFF
j_gene: TRBJ1-4
v_gene: TRBV18

CDR3aa: CATSRDLSQGAFGYTF
j_gene: TRBJ1-2
v_gene: TRBV15

CDR3aa: CASSLRVSGNTIYF
j_gene: TRBJ1-3
v_gene: TRBV5-6

CDR3aa: CASGERRDTDTQYF
j_gene: TRBJ2-3
v_gene: TRBV6-5

CDR3aa: CASSLGGSLHQPQHF
j_gene: TRBJ1-5
v_gene: TRBV11-2

CDR3aa: CAWSVRAETQYF
j_gene: TRBJ2-5
v_gene: TRBV30

CDR3aa: CASSLFSEKLFF
j_gene: TRBJ1-4
v_gene: TRBV28

CDR3aa: CATRGLAGLSSTGELFF
j_gene: TRBJ2-2
v_gene: TRBV5-1

CDR3aa: CASSPGTRASAWEQYF
j_gene: TRBJ2-7
v_gene: TRBV18

CDR3aa: CASSLAGGGGSSYEQYF
j_gene: TRBJ2-7
v_gene: TRBV11-2

CDR3aa: CASSESKGFSGNTIYF
j_gene: TRBJ1-3
v_gene: TRBV10-1

CDR3aa: CASSPISGGSYNEQFF
j_gene: TRBJ2-1
v_gene: TRBV18

CDR3aa: CASSQEGRRGGYTF
j_gene: TRBJ1-2
v_gene: TRBV5-8

CDR3aa: CATSRDWGAGSFYGYTF
j_gene: TRBJ1-2
v_gene: TRBV15

CDR3aa: CASSLVNPLRYTF
j_gene: TRBJ1-2
v_gene: TRBV5-4

CDR3aa: CASSLRGQVTDTQYF
j_gene: TRBJ2-3
v_gene: TRBV7-2

CDR3aa: CASSLGASRSYEQYF
j_gene: TRBJ2-7
v_gene: TRBV11-2

CDR3aa: CASSHSPPGANVLTF
j_gene: TRBJ2-6
v_gene: TRBV4-2

CDR3aa: CASSQIGRLGETQYF
j_gene: TRBJ2-5
v_gene: TRBV7-2

CDR3aa: CASSQKGQNRDGEKLFF
j_gene: TRBJ1-4
v_gene: TRBV4-3

CDR3aa: CASSILFGPHTEAFF
j_gene: TRBJ1-1
v_gene: TRBV19

CDR3aa: CASSLEREGEQYF
j_gene: TRBJ2-7
v_gene: TRBV7-2

CDR3aa: CASSSPGLAGTGELFF
j_gene: TRBJ2-2
v_gene: TRBV5-5

CDR3aa: CAWSVGTGVQETQYF
j_gene: TRBJ2-5
v_gene: TRBV30

CDR3aa: CASSGQGNNYGYTF
j_gene: TRBJ1-2
v_gene: TRBV19

CDR3aa: CASSALSSTDTQYF
j_gene: TRBJ2-3
v_gene: TRBV5-1

CDR3aa: CASSFLPSGGRGDTQYF
j_gene: TRBJ2-3
v_gene: TRBV5-1

CDR3aa: CASSVESGNTIYF
j_gene: TRBJ1-3
v_gene: TRBV2

CDR3aa: CASSRAAGAFNEQFF
j_gene: TRBJ2-1
v_gene: TRBV18

CDR3aa: CASMGPYEQYF
j_gene: TRBJ2-7
v_gene: TRBV25-1

CDR3aa: CASSLQGYEQYF
j_gene: -
v_gene: TRBV7-2

CDR3aa: CASSVGLGETQYF
j_gene: TRBJ2-5
v_gene: TRBV9

CDR3aa: CASSPRQGEVEKLFF
j_gene: TRBJ1-4
v_gene: TRBV7-6